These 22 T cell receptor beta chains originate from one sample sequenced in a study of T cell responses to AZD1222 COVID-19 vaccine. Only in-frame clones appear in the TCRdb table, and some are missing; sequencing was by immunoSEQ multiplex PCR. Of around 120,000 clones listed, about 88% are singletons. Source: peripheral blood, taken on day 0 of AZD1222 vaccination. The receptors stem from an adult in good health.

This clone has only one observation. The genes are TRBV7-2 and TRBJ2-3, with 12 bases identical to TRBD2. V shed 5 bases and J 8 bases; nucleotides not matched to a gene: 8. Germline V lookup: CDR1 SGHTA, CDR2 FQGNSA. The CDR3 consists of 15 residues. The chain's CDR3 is CASSKRLAGEGTQYF. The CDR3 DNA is TGTGCCAGCAGCAAGAGACTAGCGGGAGAGGGTACGCAGTATTTT.

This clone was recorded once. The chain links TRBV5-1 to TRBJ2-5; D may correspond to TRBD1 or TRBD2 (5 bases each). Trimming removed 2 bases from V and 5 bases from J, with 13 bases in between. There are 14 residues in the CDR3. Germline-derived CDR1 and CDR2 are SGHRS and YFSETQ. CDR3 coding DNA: TGCGCCAGCAGCTTAGAAGAGGGGTGGGAGACCCAGTACTTC. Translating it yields CASSLEEGWETQYF.

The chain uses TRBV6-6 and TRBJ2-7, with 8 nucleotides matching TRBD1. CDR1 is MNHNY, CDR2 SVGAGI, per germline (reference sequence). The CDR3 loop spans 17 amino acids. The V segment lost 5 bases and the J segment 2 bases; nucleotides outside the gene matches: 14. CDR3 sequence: CASSHTVRDRKTYEQYF. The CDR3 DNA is TGTGCCAGCAGTCACACGGTCCGGGACAGGAAAACCTACGAGCAGTACTTC.

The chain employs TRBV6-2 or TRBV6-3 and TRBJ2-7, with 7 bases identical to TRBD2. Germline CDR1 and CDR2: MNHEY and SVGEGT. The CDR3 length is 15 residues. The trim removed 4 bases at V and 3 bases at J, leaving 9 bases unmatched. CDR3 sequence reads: CASSSTKTSIYEQYF. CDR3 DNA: TGTGCCAGCAGTTCGACGAAGACTAGCATCTACGAGCAGTACTTC.

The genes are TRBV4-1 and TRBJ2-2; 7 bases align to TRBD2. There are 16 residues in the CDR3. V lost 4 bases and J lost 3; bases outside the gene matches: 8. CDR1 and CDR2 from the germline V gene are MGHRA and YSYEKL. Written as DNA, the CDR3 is TGCGCCAGCAGCCCGGGGCGGGGAGGGGACACCGGGGAGCTGTTTTTT. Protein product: CASSPGRGGDTGELFF.

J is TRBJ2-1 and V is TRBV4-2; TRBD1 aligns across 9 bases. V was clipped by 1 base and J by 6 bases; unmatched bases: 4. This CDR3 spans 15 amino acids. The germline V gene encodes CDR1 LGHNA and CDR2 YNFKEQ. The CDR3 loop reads CASSQAGTGTNEQFF. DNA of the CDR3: TGTGCCAGCAGCCAAGCCGGGACAGGGACCAATGAGCAGTTCTTC.

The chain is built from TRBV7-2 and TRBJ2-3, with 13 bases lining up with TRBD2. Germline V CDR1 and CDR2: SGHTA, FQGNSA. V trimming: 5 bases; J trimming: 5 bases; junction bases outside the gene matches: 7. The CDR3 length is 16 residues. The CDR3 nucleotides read TGTGCCAGCAGCCCCCGACTAGCGGGGGGTTTAGATACGCAGTATTTT. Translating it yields CASSPRLAGGLDTQYF. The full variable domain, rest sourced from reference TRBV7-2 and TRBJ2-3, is GAGVSQSPSNKVTEKGKDVELRCDPISGHTALYWYRQSLGQGLEFLIYFQGNSAPDKSGLPSDRFSAERTGGSVSTLTIQRTQQEDSAVYLCASSPRLAGGLDTQYFGPGTRLTVL.

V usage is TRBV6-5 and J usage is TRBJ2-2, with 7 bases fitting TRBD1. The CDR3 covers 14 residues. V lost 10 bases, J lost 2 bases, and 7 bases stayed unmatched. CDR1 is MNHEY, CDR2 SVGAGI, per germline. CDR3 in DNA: TGTGCCATCCTCACAGGGGCTAACACCGGGGAGCTGTTTTTT. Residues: CAILTGANTGELFF.

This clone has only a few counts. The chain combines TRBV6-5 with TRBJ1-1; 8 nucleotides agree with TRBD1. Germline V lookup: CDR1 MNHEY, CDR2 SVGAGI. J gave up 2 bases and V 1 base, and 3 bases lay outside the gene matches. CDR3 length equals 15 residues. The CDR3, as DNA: TGTGCCAGCAGTTACTTCGGGACAGGTAACACTGAAGCTTTCTTT. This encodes CASSYFGTGNTEAFF.

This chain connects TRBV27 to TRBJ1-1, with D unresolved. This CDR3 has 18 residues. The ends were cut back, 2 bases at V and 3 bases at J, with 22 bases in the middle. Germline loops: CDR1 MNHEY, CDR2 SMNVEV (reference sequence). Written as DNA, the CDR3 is TGTGCCAGCAGTTTACAAGTCCCGGGAACTGAGAGGGACACTGAAGCTTTCTTT. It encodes CASSLQVPGTERDTEAFF.

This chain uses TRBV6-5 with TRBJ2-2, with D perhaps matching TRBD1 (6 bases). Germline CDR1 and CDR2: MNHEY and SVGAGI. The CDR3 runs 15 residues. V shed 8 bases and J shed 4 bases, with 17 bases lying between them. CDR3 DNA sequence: TGTGCCAGCCGGTTGGGACAAGTGTCCACCGGGGAGCTGTTTTTT. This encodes CASRLGQVSTGELFF.

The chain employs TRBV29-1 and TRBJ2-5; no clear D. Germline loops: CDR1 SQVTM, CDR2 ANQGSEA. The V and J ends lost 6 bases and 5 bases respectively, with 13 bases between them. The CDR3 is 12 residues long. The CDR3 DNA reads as TGCAGCGTCGCTTCGGAGTCGGAGACCCAGTACTTC. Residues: CSVASESETQYF.

The CDR3, as DNA: TGTGCCAGCAGGGTAAAGACAGGGGCAGGGGGCTACACCTTC. It encodes CASRVKTGAGGYTF. This chain uses TRBV5-4 with TRBJ1-2; TRBD1 matches at 8 bases. CDR3 length equals 14 residues. V gave up 5 bases and J gave up 8 bases; unmatched junction bases: 11. Looked up from germline, CDR1 is SGHNT and CDR2 is YYREEE (reference sequence).

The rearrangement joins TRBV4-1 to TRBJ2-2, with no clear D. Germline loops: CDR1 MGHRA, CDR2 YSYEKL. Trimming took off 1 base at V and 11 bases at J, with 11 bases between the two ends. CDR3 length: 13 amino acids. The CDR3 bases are TGCGCCAGCAGCCAAGTAGGCCCCAGAGAGCTGTTTTTT. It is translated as CASSQVGPRELFF.

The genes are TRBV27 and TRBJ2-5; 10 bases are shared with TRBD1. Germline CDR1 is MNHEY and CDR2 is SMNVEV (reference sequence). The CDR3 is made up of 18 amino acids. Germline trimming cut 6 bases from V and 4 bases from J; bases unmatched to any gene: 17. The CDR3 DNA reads TGTGCCAGCAGACCATTGGGGAAAGGGACAGGGGATGGAGAGACCCAGTACTTC. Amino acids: CASRPLGKGTGDGETQYF.

The CDR3: CASSQRGTGGYGGGYTF. CDR3 sequence (DNA): TGTGCCAGCAGCCAGCGTGGGACAGGGGGCTACGGTGGTGGCTACACCTTC. V gene TRBV3-1 (or the pseudogene TRBV3-2) combines with J gene TRBJ1-2; the match to TRBD1 covers 12 bases. The trim removed 3 bases at V and 7 bases at J, leaving 12 bases unmatched. The CDR3 covers 17 residues. Germline CDR1 and CDR2: LGHDT and YNNKEL (reference sequence).

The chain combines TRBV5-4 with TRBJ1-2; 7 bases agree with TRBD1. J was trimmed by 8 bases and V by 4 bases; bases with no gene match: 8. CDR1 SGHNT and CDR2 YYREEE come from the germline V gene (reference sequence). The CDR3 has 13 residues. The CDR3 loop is CASSVDRVDGYTF. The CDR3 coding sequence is TGTGCCAGCAGCGTCGACAGGGTAGACGGCTACACCTTC. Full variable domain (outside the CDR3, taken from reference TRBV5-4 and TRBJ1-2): ETGVTQSPTHLIKTRGQQVTLRCSSQSGHNTVSWYQQALGQGPQFIFQYYREEENGRGNFPPRFSGLQFPNYSSELNVNALELDDSALYLCASSVDRVDGYTFGSGTRLTVV.

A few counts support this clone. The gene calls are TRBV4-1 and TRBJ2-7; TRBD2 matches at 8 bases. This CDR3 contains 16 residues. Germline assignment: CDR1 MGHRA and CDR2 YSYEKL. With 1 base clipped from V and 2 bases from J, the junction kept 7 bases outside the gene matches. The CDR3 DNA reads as TGCGCCAGCAGCCAAGTAGGGGGGACTAGACCCTACGAGCAGTACTTC. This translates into CASSQVGGTRPYEQYF.

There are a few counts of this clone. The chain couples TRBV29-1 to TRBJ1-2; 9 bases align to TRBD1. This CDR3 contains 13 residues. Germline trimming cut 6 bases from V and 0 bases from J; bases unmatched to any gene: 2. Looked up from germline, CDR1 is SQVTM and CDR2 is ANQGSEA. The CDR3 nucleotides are TGCAGCGTGAGACAGGGGGCTAACTATGGCTACACCTTC. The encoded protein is CSVRQGANYGYTF.

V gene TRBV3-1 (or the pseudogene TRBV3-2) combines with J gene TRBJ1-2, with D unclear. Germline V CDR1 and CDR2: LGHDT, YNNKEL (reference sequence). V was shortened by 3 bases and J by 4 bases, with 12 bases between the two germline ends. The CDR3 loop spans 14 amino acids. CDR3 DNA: TGTGCCAGCAGCCAGAACACGGCTTCCTATGGCTACACCTTC. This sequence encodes CASSQNTASYGYTF.

CDR3 nucleotide sequence: TGTGCCAGCAGGCTAGCGCCAAGCTCCTACGAGCAGTACTTC. Encoded protein: CASRLAPSSYEQYF. This rearrangement joins TRBV2 to TRBJ2-7; weak D call: TRBD2 (6 bases). The germline V and J ends were trimmed by 6 bases and 0 bases, with 12 bases remaining between them. The CDR3 totals 14 residues. Germline lookup yields CDR1 SNHLY and CDR2 FYNNEI.

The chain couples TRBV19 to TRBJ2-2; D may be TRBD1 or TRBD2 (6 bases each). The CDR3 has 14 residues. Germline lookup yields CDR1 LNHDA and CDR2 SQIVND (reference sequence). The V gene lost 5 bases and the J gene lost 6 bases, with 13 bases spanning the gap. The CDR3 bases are TGTGCCAGTAGTCAGCCCGGGGGCTCCGGGGAGCTGTTTTTT. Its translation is CASSQPGGSGELFF. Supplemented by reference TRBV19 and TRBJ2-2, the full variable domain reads DGGITQSPKYLFRKEGQNVTLSCEQNLNHDAMYWYRQDPGQGLRLIYYSQIVNDFQKGDIAEGYSVSREKKESFPLTVTSAQKNPTAFYLCASSQPGGSGELFFGEGSRLTVL.